This T cell receptor beta chain was identified during a study of cytomegalovirus exposure and HLA in healthy donors. Germline V lookup: CDR1 SGHTA, CDR2 FQGNSA. The V gene end was trimmed by 5 bases and the J gene end by 7 bases; junction bases not matched to a gene: 7. The CDR3 consists of 14 residues. Overall study findings and caveats: A later examination showed that TCR association rates differed by HLA locus, with DRB1 most and HLA-C fewest. Per a later analysis, fewer than 20,000 TCR beta sequences showed association with HLA alleles at 0.05 false discovery rate. Certain indistinguishable V segments, among them TRBV6-2 and TRBV6-3, were excluded. TCR beta chains numbering under 200 were designated cytomegalovirus-associated.

This clone has only a few counts. The antigen is unknown. The PCR was carried out with 60 Vbeta primers and 13 Jbeta primers. Profiled with immunoSEQ multiplex PCR; TCRdb holds only in-frame clones, not every one. The sample contains more than 100,000 clones, under 80% of which appear only once. Sequenced: PBMCs. The rearrangement uses TRBV7-2 and TRBJ1-4; 7 bases are a match to TRBD1. The TCR comes from a young woman in good health and CMV-seropositive. In DNA, the CDR3 is TGTGCCAGCAGCCCAGGGGGGAAGAGTGAAAAACTGTTTTTT. Translated: CASSPGGKSEKLFF.